The 24 T cell receptor beta chains below were found in one sample sequenced in a study of control samples from healthy donors and cancer patients (TCRdb year 2020). Libraries were built with the immunoSEQ multiplex PCR assay. Entries here come from immuneACCESS through TCRdb and include only in-frame sequences with V and J called. Some clones fail to appear in such tables; in the studies checked, an unresolved V gene covers under half of the shortfall, and the cause of the remainder is unknown. In all, the sample holds about 76,000 clones, and around 90% of those were seen once. About 9.5% of the sample is held by the ten biggest clonotypes. The sequencing input was PBMCs. Receptors originate from a woman between 45 and 65 years old with colorectal cancer.

The V and J genes are TRBV19 and TRBJ2-1; 9 bases agree with TRBD1. The CDR3 consists of 16 residues. The V and J ends lost 3 bases and 3 bases, in that order; junction bases with no gene match: 6. Germline lookup yields CDR1 LNHDA and CDR2 SQIVND (reference sequence). The CDR3 is CASSMTGGDIYNEQFF. The CDR3 DNA follows: TGTGCCAGTAGTATGACAGGGGGTGATATCTACAATGAGCAGTTCTTC.

This chain joins TRBV18 and TRBJ1-3, with TRBD1 as a possible D gene (5 bases). This CDR3 has 15 residues. With 3 bases removed from V and 4 bases from J, the gap between germline ends came to 13 bases. CDR1 and CDR2 from the germline V gene are KGHSH and LQKENI. CDR3 region: CASSPQGITGNTIYF. DNA for the CDR3: TGTGCCAGCTCACCTCAGGGTATTACAGGAAACACCATATATTTT.

The V and J genes are TRBV4-3 and TRBJ2-1; D is possibly TRBD1 or TRBD2 (6 bases each). V gave up 0 bases and J gave up 7 bases, with 10 bases separating them. Looked up from germline, CDR1 is LGHNA and CDR2 is YSLEER. The CDR3 loop spans 14 amino acids. The CDR3 here is CASSQDRGGNEQFF. The CDR3 nucleotides read TGCGCCAGCAGCCAAGATAGAGGGGGGAATGAGCAGTTCTTC.

The CDR3 region has the DNA TGCGCCAGCAGCGCTGACAGGGCAGCGGGGGATACGCAGTATTTT. This codes for CASSADRAAGDTQYF. This sequence joins TRBV5-1 and TRBJ2-3, with D perhaps matching TRBD1 or TRBD2 (7 bases each). The ends were cut back, 4 bases at V and 6 bases at J, with 18 bases in the middle. The CDR3 sequence is 15 residues long. Germline V gene sequence: CDR1 SGHRS, CDR2 YFSETQ.

The chain joins TRBV28 to TRBJ1-3, with 10 nucleotides matching TRBD1. This CDR3 is 17 amino acids long. Trimming cost V 4 bases and J 5 bases; bases outside gene matches: 11. Germline lookup yields CDR1 MDHEN and CDR2 SYDVKM. The CDR3 protein is CASSSPTGTGARNTIYF. As DNA, the CDR3 is TGTGCCAGCAGTTCCCCGACCGGGACAGGGGCCCGAAACACCATATATTTT.

This clone was picked up a small number of times. This CDR3 reads CAWIRQGGYGYTF. The CDR3 bases are TGTGCCTGGATACGACAGGGGGGCTATGGCTACACCTTC. This chain joins TRBV30 and TRBJ1-2; TRBD1 aligns across 9 bases. Germline V gives CDR1 GTSNPN, CDR2 SVGIG (reference sequence). V trimming: 4 bases; J trimming: 4 bases; junction bases outside the gene matches: 4. The CDR3 covers 13 residues. The full variable domain, completed using reference TRBV30 and TRBJ1-2, is SQTIHQWPATLVQPVGSPLSLECTVEGTSNPNLYWYRQAAGRGLQLLFYSVGIGQISSEVPQNLSASRPQDRQFILSSKKLLLSDSGFYLCAWIRQGGYGYTFGSGTRLTVV.

V and J are TRBV19 and TRBJ1-2; TRBD1 agrees at 11 bases. Trimming cost V 6 bases and J 5 bases; bases outside gene matches: 5. This CDR3 is 14 amino acids long. Germline V gene lookup returns CDR1 LNHDA and CDR2 SQIVND (reference sequence). The CDR3 nucleotides read TGTGCCAGTAGATGGACAGGGGGCATTTATGGCTACACCTTC. It translates to CASRWTGGIYGYTF.

V and J are TRBV28 and TRBJ1-3, with unresolved D. Trimming stripped 5 bases from V and 1 base from J, with 3 bases between. Looked up from germline, CDR1 is MDHEN and CDR2 is SYDVKM. This CDR3 is 12 amino acids long. Here the CDR3 reads CASSRSGNTIYF. Written as DNA, the CDR3 is TGTGCCAGCAGTAGGTCTGGAAACACCATATATTTT.

V usage is TRBV28 and J usage is TRBJ1-2; TRBD1 matches at 8 bases. Germline V gene lookup returns CDR1 MDHEN and CDR2 SYDVKM. There are 17 residues in the CDR3. The V and J ends lost 6 bases and 6 bases, in that order; junction bases with no gene match: 18. CDR3 sequence reads: CASRMGQVGSSSNGYTF. As DNA, the CDR3 is TGTGCCAGCAGAATGGGACAGGTTGGAAGTAGTAGTAATGGCTACACCTTC.

The CDR3 coding sequence is TGCAGTGCTAGTCCCCTAACTAGCGGGGGGGCCCCTGAGACCCAGTACTTC. Amino acids: CSASPLTSGGAPETQYF. The chain combines TRBV20-1 with TRBJ2-5; 13 bases are a match to TRBD2. V shed 3 bases and J 5 bases; nucleotides not matched to a gene: 12. Germline V gene sequence: CDR1 DFQATT, CDR2 SNEGSKA (reference sequence). The CDR3 covers 17 residues.

The CDR3 nucleotides read TGTGCCAGCAGCTTAGGACAGGGTTCAGGCGGCTACACCTTC. Its translation: CASSLGQGSGGYTF. The genes are TRBV7-2 and TRBJ1-2; TRBD1 matches 7 bases. CDR1 is SGHTA and CDR2 is FQGNSA in the germline V gene. V trimming: 1 base; J trimming: 8 bases; junction bases outside the gene matches: 7. The length of the CDR3 is 14 residues.

The genes are TRBV2 and TRBJ1-2; TRBD1 agrees at 11 bases. The length of the CDR3 is 14 residues. CDR1 is SNHLY and CDR2 is FYNNEI in the germline V gene. After removal of 6 bases from V and 3 bases from J, the junction contained 3 bases not matched to a gene. CDR3 in amino acids: CASSGQGAYYGYTF. The CDR3 DNA follows: TGTGCCAGCAGCGGACAGGGGGCGTACTATGGCTACACCTTC.

The V gene is TRBV6-6, the J gene TRBJ2-6; 8 nucleotides align to TRBD1. Trimming at V came to 5 bases and at J to 1 base, leaving 10 bases not matched to a gene. Per the germline V gene, CDR1 is MNHNY and CDR2 is SVGAGI (reference sequence). This CDR3 region has 18 residues. This chain's CDR3 is CASSLRLNRGSGANVLTF. The CDR3 DNA is TGTGCCAGCAGTCTCCGTTTGAACAGGGGGTCTGGGGCCAACGTCCTGACTTTC.

The chain recombines TRBV6-2 or TRBV6-3 with TRBJ1-1, with D unclear. Germline-derived CDR1 and CDR2 are MNHEY and SVGEGT. The ends were cut back, 6 bases at V and 2 bases at J, with 10 bases in the middle. The CDR3 has 13 residues. Written as DNA, the CDR3 is TGTGCCAGCAGCCGGACGGAAAACACTGAAGCTTTCTTT. The encoded protein is CASSRTENTEAFF.

This clone came up a few times. The rearrangement joins TRBV7-8 to TRBJ1-3; TRBD1 might be the D (6 bases). The CDR3 contains 14 residues. V gave up 5 bases and J gave up 4 bases, with 12 bases separating them. The germline V gene has CDR1 SGHVS and CDR2 FQNEAQ. The CDR3 DNA follows: TGTGCCAGCAGCCTACAGGGTCCGGGAAACACCATATATTTT. Its translation is CASSLQGPGNTIYF.

The V and J genes are TRBV6-5 and TRBJ2-7; 8 nucleotides agree with TRBD1. Germline CDR1 reads MNHEY; CDR2 reads SVGAGI. The CDR3 spans 14 residues. The junction had 2 bases not matched to a gene; V was cut back by 2 bases and J by 2 bases. The CDR3 is CASSYRDRPYEQYV. The CDR3 bases are TGTGCCAGCAGTTACCGGGACAGGCCCTACGAGCAGTACGTC.

The chain recombines TRBV28 with TRBJ2-3; TRBD2 is a possible D gene (6 bases). The CDR3 is made up of 15 amino acids. In germline, CDR1 is MDHEN, CDR2 SYDVKM. The V gene lost 5 bases and the J gene lost 2 bases, with 14 bases spanning the gap. CDR3 residues: CASSLPSAHTDTQYF. CDR3 DNA sequence: TGTGCCAGCAGTCTCCCTAGCGCCCACACAGATACGCAGTATTTT.

The chain uses TRBV6-5 and TRBJ1-3, with no clear D. The CDR3 extends over 13 amino acids. Trimming stripped 6 bases from V and 2 bases from J, with 8 bases between. Germline V CDR1 and CDR2: MNHEY, SVGAGI. The CDR3 coding sequence is TGTGCCAGCAGAACCGCGGCTGGAAACACCATATATTTT. Its protein is CASRTAAGNTIYF.

This clone was counted a few times. For the CDR3, the DNA is TGCGCCAGCAGCCTCCCGAGTAGCGGGGGACCAGATACGCAGTATTTT. Translation: CASSLPSSGGPDTQYF. This rearrangement joins TRBV5-1 to TRBJ2-3, with 9 bases fitting TRBD2. Germline loops: CDR1 SGHRS, CDR2 YFSETQ. The CDR3 extends over 16 amino acids. V was clipped by 4 bases and J by 4 bases; unmatched bases: 10.

V is TRBV29-1 and J is TRBJ1-4; unclear D gene. The length of the CDR3 is 13 residues. Deletions cut 4 bases from V and 0 bases from J, with 6 bases between. The germline gives CDR1 SQVTM, CDR2 ANQGSEA. CDR3 amino acids: CSVGESTNEKLFF. CDR3 nucleotide sequence: TGCAGCGTTGGGGAATCAACTAATGAAAAACTGTTTTTT.

V is TRBV19 and J is TRBJ1-4, with 11 bases lining up with TRBD1. The CDR3 has 16 residues. V lost 6 bases and J lost 0; bases outside the gene matches: 3. Germline V gene data show CDR1 as LNHDA and CDR2 as SQIVND (reference sequence). The DNA of the CDR3 is TGTGCCAGTAGGGACAGGGGGCCGGCAACTAATGAAAAACTGTTTTTT. It is translated as CASRDRGPATNEKLFF.

The rearrangement joins TRBV9 to TRBJ2-3; 9 positions agree with TRBD2. CDR1 SGDLS and CDR2 YYNGEE come from the germline V gene. J was trimmed by 3 bases and V by 3 bases; bases with no gene match: 2. CDR3 length: 14 residues. This chain's CDR3 is CASSATSGTDTQYF. DNA for the CDR3: TGTGCCAGCAGCGCGACTAGCGGAACAGATACGCAGTATTTT.

The sample holds one count of this clone. V is TRBV7-8 and J is TRBJ2-5; TRBD2 matches at 12 bases. V dropped 8 bases and J dropped 1; count of bases not matched to a gene: 20. This CDR3 has 20 residues. Germline-derived CDR1 and CDR2 are SGHVS and FQNEAQ. In DNA form, the CDR3 reads TGTGCCAGCCGAATCTCAGGACACCAAGGACTAGCGGGGTCCCAAGAGACCCAGTACTTC. Amino acid sequence: CASRISGHQGLAGSQETQYF.

Concerning this clone itself: A read error may account for a junction end that differs from germline. The chain combines TRBV12-3 or TRBV12-4 with TRBJ1-1, with 9 bases that match TRBD1. The CDR3 runs to 13 residues. For the CDR3, the DNA is TGTGCCAGCAGTCCAAACCAGGGACAGGGTCATTTTTTT. The encoded protein is CASSPNQGQGHFF.